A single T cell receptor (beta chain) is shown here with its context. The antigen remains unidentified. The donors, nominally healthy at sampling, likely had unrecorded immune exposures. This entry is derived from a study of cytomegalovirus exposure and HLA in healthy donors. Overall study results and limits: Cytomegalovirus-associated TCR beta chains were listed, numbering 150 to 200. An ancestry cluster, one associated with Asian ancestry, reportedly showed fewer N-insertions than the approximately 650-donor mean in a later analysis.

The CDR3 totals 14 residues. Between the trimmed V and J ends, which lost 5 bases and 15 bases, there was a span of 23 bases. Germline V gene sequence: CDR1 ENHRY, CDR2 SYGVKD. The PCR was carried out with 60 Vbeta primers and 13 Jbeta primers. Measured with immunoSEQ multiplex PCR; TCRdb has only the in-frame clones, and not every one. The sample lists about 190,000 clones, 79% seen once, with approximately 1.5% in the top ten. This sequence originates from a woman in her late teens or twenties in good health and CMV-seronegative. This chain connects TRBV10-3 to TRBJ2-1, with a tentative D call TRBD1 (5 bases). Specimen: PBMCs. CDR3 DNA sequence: TGTGCCATCAGTAGTGTCCCAGTGGGCCAGGGTCCGTTCTTC. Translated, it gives CAISSVPVGQGPFF.